This T cell receptor beta chain was sequenced for a study of regulatory T cells in long-lasting Graves disease. Time point meaning: persistent/refractory GD, antithyroid drugs over 5 years with positive TRAb. Following extraction of RNA from PBMCs, that RNA was used to make the TCR library. This CDR3 contains 15 residues. The germline CDR1 and CDR2 sequences are PRHDT and FYEKMQ (reference sequence). V was clipped by 5 bases and J by 3 bases, with 13 bases between them. With iRepertoire HTBI primers and Arm-PCR of CDR3 regions, TCR beta libraries were built. TCRdb reanalysed the multiplex PCR reads using MiXCR and keeps one entry per CDR3 protein. In the table there are almost 350,000 distinct CDR3 sequences, 15% to 20% of which are singletons.

V usage is TRBV13 and J usage is TRBJ2-2, with a tentative D call TRBD2 (6 bases). The sequences come from peripheral blood mononuclear cells (PBMCs), collected when the disease was refractory, from a patient treated with antithyroid drugs. This clonotype was obtained from a female donor with Graves disease. The CDR3 spells CASSAAGRYTGELFF. The CDR3 region has the DNA TGTGCCAGCAGCGCGGCCGGGAGATACACCGGGGAGCTGTTTTTT.